A selection of T cell receptor beta chains follows, all from one sample in a study of shared clonotypes between healthy human individuals. The table came from immunoSEQ multiplex PCR; TCRdb's copy has only in-frame clones and leaves some out. The sample records about 1.4 million clones, roughly 96% being singletons. The source material was naive CD4+ T cells sorted from blood. The source of these receptors is a man aged 25-45 years in good health. Both conserved end residues are part of each CDR3. The order of the fields is J gene, D gene, V gene, clone size, CDR3 protein, CDR3 DNA. The D gene is left open where the match is weak. A row's size may be missing; if present it is once, few, many or a size class.

TRBJ2-7 | - | TRBV5-4 | - | CASSPRSSGSEQYF | TGTGCCAGCAGCCCCCGAAGTTCAGGATCTGAGCAGTACTTC
TRBJ2-7 | TRBD1 | TRBV4-1 | - | CASSPGDRARSYEQYF | TGCGCCAGCAGCCCAGGGGACAGGGCACGATCCTACGAGCAGTACTTC
TRBJ2-5 | TRBD2 | TRBV5-4 | - | CASSSSAGVKETQYF | TGTGCCAGCAGCTCATCAGCGGGAGTGAAAGAGACCCAGTACTTC
TRBJ1-5 | - | TRBV19 | - | CASSGQGGQPQHF | TGTGCCAGTAGTGGGCAGGGAGGTCAGCCCCAGCATTTT
TRBJ2-2 | - | TRBV4-1 | - | CASRKTVFGTGELFF | TGCGCCAGCCGCAAGACGGTGTTCGGCACCGGGGAGCTGTTTTTT
TRBJ2-7 | - | TRBV9 | - | CASSVDVLKTRPLYYEQYF | TGTGCCAGCAGCGTAGATGTGCTTAAGACTCGTCCCCTTTACTACGAGCAGTACTTC
TRBJ2-6 | - | TRBV5-1 | - | CASSSRGNGANVLTF | TGCGCCAGCAGCTCCAGGGGAAATGGGGCCAACGTCCTGACTTTC
TRBJ1-5 | - | TRBV19 | few | CASTMTDLNQPQHF | TGTGCCAGTACCATGACAGACCTCAATCAGCCCCAGCATTTT
TRBJ2-1 | - | TRBV29-1 | - | CSVYSGENEQFF | TGCAGCGTTTATAGCGGAGAGAATGAGCAGTTCTTC
TRBJ2-7 | - | TRBV10-1 | once | CASSESGRGTYEQYF | TGCGCCAGCAGTGAGTCGGGCAGGGGAACCTACGAGCAGTACTTC
TRBJ2-7 | - | TRBV6-6 | - | CASSYPSDGYYEQYF | TGTGCCAGCAGTTATCCATCGGACGGATACTACGAGCAGTACTTC
TRBJ1-1 | TRBD1 | TRBV10-3 | - | CAIKGQEMNTEAFF | TGTGCCATCAAGGGACAGGAGATGAACACTGAAGCTTTCTTT
TRBJ2-5 | - | TRBV6-5 | - | CASSYLGKTQYF | TGTGCCAGCAGTTACTTAGGAAAGACCCAGTACTTC
TRBJ1-5 | TRBD1 | TRBV7-2 | - | CASSLAGQGVNQPQHF | TGTGCCAGCAGCTTAGCGGGACAGGGGGTCAATCAGCCCCAGCATTTT
TRBJ2-1 | TRBD2 | TRBV5-8 | - | CASSLALSSGSLSYNEQFF | TGTGCCAGCAGCTTGGCCCTTTCTAGCGGGAGTCTCTCCTACAATGAGCAGTTCTTC
TRBJ2-5 | TRBD2 | TRBV6-1 | - | CASSEWTSGVEETQYF | TGTGCCAGCAGTGAGTGGACTAGCGGGGTCGAAGAGACCCAGTACTTC
TRBJ1-1 | - | TRBV5-6 | - | CASSLVRQHTEAFF | TGTGCCAGCAGCTTGGTAAGACAGCACACTGAAGCTTTCTTT
TRBJ1-4 | - | TRBV4-3 | - | CASSQEMGLREKLFF | TGCGCCAGCAGCCAAGAAATGGGTTTACGTGAAAAACTGTTTTTT
TRBJ2-1 | TRBD1 | TRBV5-1 | - | CASSLEPTGRDEQFF | TGCGCCAGCAGCTTGGAACCGACAGGGCGGGATGAGCAGTTCTTC
TRBJ2-7 | - | TRBV6-1 | - | CASNTATSSYEQYF | TGTGCCAGCAATACAGCGACGAGCTCCTACGAGCAGTACTTC
TRBJ2-7 | - | TRBV11-3 | - | CASSLGPVAHSYEQYF | TGTGCCAGCAGCTTGGGACCCGTGGCCCACTCCTACGAGCAGTACTTC
TRBJ2-5 | - | TRBV9 | - | CASSVAGSRQETQYF | TGTGCCAGCAGCGTAGCCGGCAGCCGACAAGAGACCCAGTACTTC
TRBJ1-2 | - | TRBV20-1 | - | CSASPGPGYTF | TGCAGTGCTAGTCCGGGCCCCGGCTACACCTTC
TRBJ2-4 | TRBD2 | TRBV27 | once | CASSTSGRPSLGAKNIQYF | TGTGCCAGCAGTACTAGCGGGAGGCCTTCTCTTGGAGCCAAAAACATTCAGTACTTC
TRBJ2-3 | - | TRBV18 | - | CASSPPGKVRDTQYF | TGTGCCAGCTCACCACCCGGGAAAGTTAGGGATACGCAGTATTTT
TRBJ1-4 | TRBD1 | TRBV5-6 | - | CASSPTGVANEKLFF | TGTGCCAGCAGCCCTACAGGGGTAGCTAATGAAAAACTGTTTTTT
TRBJ2-1 | - | TRBV19 | - | CASRMTRSPTYNEQFF | TGTGCCAGTAGGATGACTCGCTCCCCCACCTACAATGAGCAGTTCTTC
TRBJ1-2 | - | TRBV28 | - | CASRAGGYTF | TGTGCCAGCCGCGCGGGTGGCTACACCTTC
TRBJ2-4 | - | TRBV28 | - | CASSLPGLKDIQYF | TGTGCCAGCAGTTTACCGGGGCTGAAAGACATTCAGTACTTC
TRBJ2-2 | - | TRBV15 | - | CATSRDRSSGELFF | TGTGCCACCAGCAGAGATCGATCTAGCGGGGAGCTGTTTTTT
TRBJ2-1 | - | TRBV19 | - | CASSKAVVQLALDEQFF | TGTGCCAGTAGTAAGGCGGTCGTACAACTAGCACTCGATGAGCAGTTCTTC
TRBJ2-3 | - | TRBV19 | - | CASSIEGADTQYF | TGTGCCAGTAGTATAGAGGGAGCAGATACGCAGTATTTT
TRBJ1-2 | - | TRBV28 | - | CASSLPTPRGYTF | TGTGCCAGCAGTTTACCCACCCCCCGCGGCTACACCTTC
TRBJ2-7 | - | TRBV29-1 | once | CSVCEQYF | TGCAGCGTTTGCGAGCAGTACTTC
TRBJ1-2 | - | TRBV29-1 | few | CSASWGYGYTF | TGCAGCGCTTCCTGGGGCTACGGCTACACCTTC
TRBJ1-1 | TRBD1 | TRBV28 | - | CASRVTGVNTEAFF | TGTGCCAGCAGGGTAACAGGGGTGAACACTGAAGCTTTCTTT
TRBJ2-2 | - | TRBV4-1 | - | CASSQEWVPTGELFF | TGCGCCAGCAGCCAAGAATGGGTACCCACCGGGGAGCTGTTTTTT
TRBJ2-7 | - | TRBV29-1 | - | CSVVRDYEQYF | TGCAGCGTTGTCAGGGATTACGAGCAGTACTTC
TRBJ2-2 | TRBD1 | TRBV11-2 | - | CASSFPRTGADTGELFF | TGTGCCAGCAGCTTTCCGCGGACAGGGGCGGACACCGGGGAGCTGTTTTTT
TRBJ1-1 | - | TRBV7-3 | few | CASSFSTVTEAFF | TGTGCCAGCAGCTTTTCTACAGTAACTGAAGCTTTCTTT
TRBJ2-4 | - | TRBV7-2 | - | CASSADSTVAKNIQYF | TGTGCCAGCAGCGCGGACAGCACAGTAGCCAAAAACATTCAGTACTTC
TRBJ2-7 | - | TRBV5-1 | once | CASSLDTPREQYF | TGCGCCAGCAGCTTGGATACCCCCCGCGAGCAGTACTTC
TRBJ2-7 | TRBD2 | TRBV7-9 | - | CASSSRIGQREDEQYF | TGTGCCAGCAGCTCCCGAATTGGGCAGCGGGAGGACGAGCAGTACTTC
TRBJ2-1 | - | TRBV11-3 | - | CASSLGGGREEQFF | TGTGCCAGCAGCTTAGGTGGGGGGAGAGAGGAGCAGTTCTTC
TRBJ2-3 | - | TRBV28 | - | CASSFRELGTDTQYF | TGTGCCAGCAGTTTTCGGGAGTTGGGCACAGATACGCAGTATTTT
TRBJ2-7 | TRBD2 | TRBV15 | - | CATSRDRAGLAGGGEQYF | TGTGCCACCAGCAGAGATCGCGCAGGATTAGCGGGAGGTGGCGAGCAGTACTTC
TRBJ1-2 | - | TRBV7-2 | - | CASSSSGRDIYGYTF | TGTGCCAGCAGCTCCTCAGGGAGGGACATCTATGGCTACACCTTC
TRBJ1-4 | TRBD1 | TRBV28 | once | CASSLTGGEKLFF | TGTGCCAGCAGTTTGACAGGGGGTGAAAAACTGTTTTTT
TRBJ2-7 | - | TRBV5-6 | - | CASSFEHRVREQYF | TGTGCCAGCAGCTTCGAGCACAGGGTGAGAGAGCAGTACTTC
TRBJ2-7 | - | TRBV27 | - | CASSFRQGAYEQYF | TGTGCCAGCAGTTTTCGTCAGGGCGCCTACGAGCAGTACTTC
TRBJ1-1 | - | TRBV29-1 | - | CSVGSGVGTEAFF | TGCAGCGTTGGGTCAGGGGTCGGCACTGAAGCTTTCTTT
TRBJ2-1 | - | TRBV5-1 | - | CASSGVGGRFF | TGCGCCAGCAGTGGTGTAGGCGGTCGGTTCTTC
TRBJ2-4 | - | TRBV15 | - | CATSRDNEQAALAKNIQYF | TGTGCCACCAGCAGAGATAATGAACAGGCGGCCTTAGCCAAAAACATTCAGTACTTC
TRBJ2-3 | TRBD2 | TRBV19 | - | CASSISPSGGTDTQYF | TGTGCCAGTAGTATCTCCCCTAGCGGGGGGACAGATACGCAGTATTTT
TRBJ2-3 | - | TRBV5-4 | - | CASSLRADTDTQYF | TGTGCCAGCAGCTTGAGGGCAGACACAGATACGCAGTATTTT
TRBJ2-5 | - | TRBV7-9 | - | CASSPSGDRGETQYF | TGTGCCAGCAGCCCGTCGGGGGATAGGGGAGAGACCCAGTACTTC